These 27 T cell receptor beta chains were sequenced from one sample in a study of OX40 agonist ivuxolimab in advanced cancers. Sequenced by immunoSEQ multiplex PCR; TCRdb stores in-frame clones only, minus some. The sample shows 75,000 to 100,000 clones, roughly 91% of them seen only once. Sequenced material: CD4+ or CD8+ T cells sorted from blood, taken in a trial of the OX40 agonist ivuxolimab. The receptors here all came from an adult with an advanced solid tumor such as melanoma, head and neck, liver or kidney cancer.

CDR3 in DNA: TGTGCCAGCAGCCAAGGGACATATAACACCGGGGAGCTGTTTTTT. It is translated as CASSQGTYNTGELFF. The V call is TRBV14, the J call TRBJ2-2; D may be TRBD1 (5 bases). V shed 1 base and J shed 2 bases, with 8 bases lying between them. The CDR3 loop spans 15 amino acids. The germline gives CDR1 SGHDN, CDR2 FVKESK.

The chain uses TRBV7-9 and TRBJ2-5, with 10 bases fitting TRBD2. This CDR3 is built from 15 residues. Germline trimming cut 8 bases from V and 6 bases from J; bases unmatched to any gene: 12. The germline CDR1 and CDR2 sequences are SEHNR and FQNEAQ (reference sequence). The CDR3 DNA sequence: TGTGCCAGCGCCATAGCGGGGGGAACATTCCAGACCCAGTACTTC. Amino acids: CASAIAGGTFQTQYF. Based on the CDR3 plus reference TRBV7-9 and TRBJ2-5, the full variable domain is DTGVSQNPRHKITKRGQNVTFRCDPISEHNRLYWYRQTLGQGPEFLTYFQNEAQLEKSRLLSDRFSAERPKGSFSTLEIQRTEQGDSAMYLCASAIAGGTFQTQYFGPGTRLLVL.

This clone was counted once. The chain employs TRBV7-9 and TRBJ1-2, with D perhaps TRBD1 (5 bases). Between the trimmed V and J ends, which lost 3 bases and 10 bases, there was a span of 15 bases. This CDR3 spans 13 amino acids. Germline V CDR1 and CDR2: SEHNR, FQNEAQ (reference sequence). Written as DNA, the CDR3 is TGTGCCAGCAGCTTTGTGGGACGACAAACCTACACCTTC. It codes for CASSFVGRQTYTF.

J is TRBJ1-1 and V is TRBV19; D unresolved. Deletions cut 7 bases from V and 4 bases from J, with 13 bases between. This CDR3 has 13 residues. Per germline, CDR1 LNHDA and CDR2 SQIVND (reference sequence). The CDR3 bases are TGTGCCAGTAATCAGGAGGTTGGCACTGAAGCTTTCTTT. As protein: CASNQEVGTEAFF.

The V gene is TRBV18, the J gene TRBJ2-7; D call uncertain. The V gene's germline CDR1 is KGHSH and CDR2 LQKENI. The CDR3 loop spans 17 amino acids. V lost 3 bases, J lost 3 bases, and 21 bases lay in between. The CDR3 sequence: CASSPLNSLGGDYEQYF. The CDR3 DNA reads TGTGCCAGCTCACCCCTCAACTCTTTGGGCGGAGACTACGAGCAGTACTTC. The full variable domain, with the rest looked up from reference TRBV18 and TRBJ2-7, is NAGVMQNPRHLVRRRGQEARLRCSPMKGHSHVYWYRQLPEEGLKFMVYLQKENIIDESGMPKERFSAEFPKEGPSILRIQQVVRGDSAAYFCASSPLNSLGGDYEQYFGPGTRLTVT.

V usage is TRBV5-4 and J usage is TRBJ2-7; TRBD1 is a possible D gene (6 bases). The CDR3 covers 15 residues. The V and J ends lost 6 bases and 7 bases respectively, with 23 bases between them. Germline V lookup: CDR1 SGHNT, CDR2 YYREEE (reference sequence). CDR3 sequence reads: CASTQEPTGTLEQYF. CDR3 coding DNA: TGTGCCAGCACCCAAGAGCCCACAGGGACCTTGGAGCAGTACTTC. The full variable domain, rest sourced from reference TRBV5-4 and TRBJ2-7, is ETGVTQSPTHLIKTRGQQVTLRCSSQSGHNTVSWYQQALGQGPQFIFQYYREEENGRGNFPPRFSGLQFPNYSSELNVNALELDDSALYLCASTQEPTGTLEQYFGPGTRLTVT.

V and J are TRBV5-5 and TRBJ1-5, with 9 nucleotides matching TRBD1. Per the germline V gene, CDR1 is SGHKS and CDR2 is YYEKEE (reference sequence). This CDR3 spans 17 amino acids. The V and J ends lost 4 bases and 4 bases, in that order; junction bases with no gene match: 12. The CDR3 protein is CASSASGTGRGNQPQHF. CDR3 DNA: TGTGCCAGCAGCGCCTCGGGGACAGGGAGAGGAAATCAGCCCCAGCATTTT.

The chain uses TRBV6-1 and TRBJ1-4, with D unclear. Germline loops: CDR1 MNHNS, CDR2 SASEGT. The CDR3 has 12 residues. V lost 2 bases, J lost 10 bases, and 8 bases lay in between. The CDR3 DNA sequence: TGTGCCAGCAGTGAACTGTTTGGAAAACTGTTTTTT. This translates into CASSELFGKLFF.

The gene calls are TRBV28 and TRBJ2-7, with 9 bases identical to TRBD1. The J segment lost 6 bases and the V segment lost 6 bases, leaving 12 bases of the junction unmatched. CDR3 length equals 15 residues. Germline loops: CDR1 MDHEN, CDR2 SYDVKM. CDR3 sequence reads: CASRPPIGQGSEQYF. In DNA, the CDR3 is TGTGCCAGCAGGCCCCCAATTGGACAGGGGAGCGAGCAGTACTTC.

The chain is built from TRBV5-1 and TRBJ1-4; D is ambiguous. This CDR3 spans 14 amino acids. The V gene's germline CDR1 is SGHRS and CDR2 YFSETQ. Between the trimmed V and J ends, which lost 5 bases and 6 bases, there was a span of 14 bases. The CDR3 DNA sequence: TGCGCCAGCAGTGGTTTGGTCGGGGATGAAAAACTGTTTTTT. Protein product: CASSGLVGDEKLFF.

The count of this clone is one. This chain uses TRBV9 with TRBJ2-2, with D tentatively TRBD2 (5 bases). Germline V gives CDR1 SGDLS, CDR2 YYNGEE. CDR3 length equals 19 residues. V was shortened by 7 bases and J by 0 bases, with 25 bases between the two germline ends. The CDR3 protein is CASPDRGLSTFANTGELFF. CDR3 coding DNA: TGTGCCAGCCCCGACCGTGGACTTTCCACGTTCGCGAACACCGGGGAGCTGTTTTTT. Full variable domain (outside the CDR3, taken from reference TRBV9 and TRBJ2-2): DSGVTQTPKHLITATGQRVTLRCSPRSGDLSVYWYQQSLDQGLQFLIQYYNGEERAKGNILERFSAQQFPDLHSELNLSSLELGDSALYFCASPDRGLSTFANTGELFFGEGSRLTVL.

The rearrangement uses TRBV6-5 and TRBJ2-7; no clear D gene. From germline, CDR1 is MNHEY and CDR2 SVGAGI. This CDR3 spans 14 amino acids. V lost 6 bases and J lost 2, with 14 bases in between. CDR3 sequence reads: CASSATYGPYEQYF. DNA for the CDR3: TGTGCCAGCAGCGCCACCTACGGCCCCTACGAGCAGTACTTC.

Written as DNA, the CDR3 is TGTGCCAGCAAATCACTCAGCACAGATACGCAGTATTTT. It yields the protein CASKSLSTDTQYF. The rearrangement uses TRBV25-1 and TRBJ2-3; no definite D call. Per germline, CDR1 MGHDK and CDR2 SYGVNS. The CDR3 spans 13 residues. V lost 7 bases and J lost 0, with 8 bases in between.

The rearrangement uses TRBV29-1 and TRBJ2-5; 7 nucleotides match TRBD1. The CDR3 runs to 11 residues. Germline assignment: CDR1 SQVTM and CDR2 ANQGSEA. Trimming removed 5 bases from V and 4 bases from J; junction bases left unmatched: 1. The CDR3 reads CSVYRGETQYF. The CDR3 DNA reads as TGCAGCGTTTACAGGGGAGAGACCCAGTACTTC.

V usage is TRBV19 and J usage is TRBJ2-1, with D possibly being TRBD1 (5 bases). V was pared by 2 bases and J by 9 bases, with 14 bases between. Germline-derived CDR1 and CDR2 are LNHDA and SQIVND (reference sequence). This CDR3 spans 14 amino acids. CDR3 nucleotide sequence: TGTGCCAGTAGTATATCCCCAAGGCAGGGTGAGCAGTTCTTC. Translating it yields CASSISPRQGEQFF.

The genes are TRBV6-5 and TRBJ1-4; the match to TRBD1 covers 8 bases. Germline V CDR1 and CDR2: MNHEY, SVGAGI. The CDR3 spans 15 residues. The V and J ends lost 0 bases and 6 bases, in that order; junction bases with no gene match: 3. CDR3 region: CASSYSTGEYEKLFF. The CDR3 DNA reads as TGTGCCAGCAGTTACTCGACAGGGGAGTATGAAAAACTGTTTTTT.

The chain joins TRBV7-3 to TRBJ2-5; D is possibly TRBD2 (6 bases). Trimming took off 10 bases at V and 4 bases at J, with 13 bases between the two ends. The CDR3 is made up of 12 amino acids. The germline V gene encodes CDR1 SGHTA and CDR2 FQGTGA. In nucleotides, the CDR3 is TGTGCCACCACCCGGGGGAGAGAGACCCAGTACTTC. This codes for CATTRGRETQYF. The variable domain in full, with the rest retrieved from reference TRBV7-3 and TRBJ2-5, is GAGVSQTPSNKVTEKGKYVELRCDPISGHTALYWYRQSLGQGPEFLIYFQGTGAADDSGLPNDRFFAVRPEGSVSTLKIQRTERGDSAVYLCATTRGRETQYFGPGTRLLVL.

The chain uses TRBV30 and TRBJ1-5, with TRBD1 as a possible D gene (5 bases). This CDR3 has 16 amino acids. From germline, CDR1 is GTSNPN and CDR2 SVGIG (reference sequence). V lost 5 bases and J lost 11, with 28 bases in between. The CDR3 coding sequence is TGTGCCTGGGGCAATCGGATGACAGCCCCCGATGGGACCCAGCATTTT. Translating gives CAWGNRMTAPDGTQHF.

Written as DNA, the CDR3 is TGTGCCAGCAGTTACTTGACAGGTTATAATTCACCCCTCCACTTT. Protein: CASSYLTGYNSPLHF. The chain couples TRBV6-6 to TRBJ1-6; maybe TRBD1 (6 bases). The CDR3 is made up of 15 amino acids. The germline CDR1 and CDR2 sequences are MNHNY and SVGAGI (reference sequence). Between the trimmed V and J ends, which lost 1 base and 4 bases, there was a span of 8 bases.

The V call is TRBV30, the J call TRBJ1-4; D not certain. The ends were cut back, 3 bases at V and 0 bases at J, with 5 bases in the middle. The CDR3 extends over 13 amino acids. The V gene's germline CDR1 is GTSNPN and CDR2 SVGIG (reference sequence). CDR3 protein: CAWRKSTNEKLFF. CDR3 nucleotide sequence: TGTGCCTGGAGGAAATCAACTAATGAAAAACTGTTTTTT.

The rearrangement uses TRBV6-1 and TRBJ1-4; D unresolved. CDR3 length: 13 residues. V lost 3 bases and J 8 bases, leaving 10 bases between the germline ends. Germline V lookup: CDR1 MNHNS, CDR2 SASEGT. CDR3 protein: CASSETMKEKLFF. The CDR3 bases are TGTGCCAGCAGTGAGACAATGAAAGAAAAACTGTTTTTT.

The chain couples TRBV11-2 to TRBJ2-7, with a possible D match to TRBD2 (5 bases). Germline V lookup: CDR1 SGHAT, CDR2 FQNNGV. The CDR3 is 14 amino acids. Trimming removed 3 bases at V and 5 bases at J, with 14 bases between. The CDR3 nucleotides read TGTGCCAGCAGCTTGGCGGTAGCGATCCACGAGCAGTACTTC. As protein: CASSLAVAIHEQYF. Complete variable domain (other parts from reference TRBV11-2 and TRBJ2-7): EAGVAQSPRYKIIEKRQSVAFWCNPISGHATLYWYQQILGQGPKLLIQFQNNGVVDDSQLPKDRFSAERLKGVDSTLKIQPAKLEDSAVYLCASSLAVAIHEQYFGPGTRLTVT.

The J gene is TRBJ1-2, the V gene TRBV28; possibly TRBD1 for D (6 bases). V lost 8 bases, J lost 6 bases, and 10 bases lay in between. CDR1 and CDR2 (germline): MDHEN, SYDVKM. The CDR3 has 11 amino acids. CDR3 bases: TGTGCCAGCGGACAGCCCCATGGCTACACCTTC. This translates into CASGQPHGYTF.

The chain is built from TRBV18 and TRBJ2-5; D possibly matches TRBD1 or TRBD2 (5 bases each). Between the trimmed V and J ends, which lost 0 bases and 5 bases, there was a span of 10 bases. The CDR3 runs 14 residues. Per the germline V gene, CDR1 is KGHSH and CDR2 is LQKENI. Here the CDR3 DNA reads TGTGCCAGCTCACCACCGGGGGTTGGGGAGACCCAGTACTTC. As protein: CASSPPGVGETQYF.

The chain employs TRBV7-2 and TRBJ2-6; D is possibly TRBD1 or TRBD2 (6 bases each). The CDR3 extends over 15 amino acids. Per germline, CDR1 SGHTA and CDR2 FQGNSA. Trimming shortened V by 6 bases and J by 4 bases, and 13 bases separated the two germline ends. For the CDR3, the DNA is TGTGCCAGCAGGACGGGGGCGGGAGGGGCCAACGTCCTGACTTTC. It codes for CASRTGAGGANVLTF.

The chain employs TRBV6-5 and TRBJ2-3; a weak D match, TRBD1 (5 bases). Trimming shortened V by 6 bases and J by 4 bases, and 17 bases separated the two germline ends. The CDR3 has 15 amino acids. The germline CDR1 and CDR2 sequences are MNHEY and SVGAGI. Here the CDR3 reads CASRTQGDYSDTQYF. The CDR3 nucleotides are TGTGCCAGCAGAACCCAGGGTGATTATTCAGATACGCAGTATTTT.

CDR3 DNA sequence: TGTGCCAGCTCACCCCGGAGAACCGGGGAGCTGTTTTTT. It is translated as CASSPRRTGELFF. V and J are TRBV18 and TRBJ2-2; D is unclear. The V end was cut by 3 bases, the J end by 5 bases, with 7 bases between. This CDR3 has 13 amino acids. Germline lookup yields CDR1 KGHSH and CDR2 LQKENI.